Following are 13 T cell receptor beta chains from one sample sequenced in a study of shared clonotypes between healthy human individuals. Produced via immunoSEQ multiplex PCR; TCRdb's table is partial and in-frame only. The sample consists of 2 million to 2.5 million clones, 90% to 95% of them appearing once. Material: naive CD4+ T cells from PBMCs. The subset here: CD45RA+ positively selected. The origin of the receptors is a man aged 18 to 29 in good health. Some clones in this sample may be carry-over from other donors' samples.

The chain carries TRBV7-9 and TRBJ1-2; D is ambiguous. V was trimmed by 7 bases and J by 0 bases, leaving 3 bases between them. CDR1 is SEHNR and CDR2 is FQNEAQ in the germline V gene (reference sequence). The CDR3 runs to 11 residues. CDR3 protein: CASIANYGYTF. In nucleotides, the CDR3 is TGTGCCAGCATAGCTAACTATGGCTACACCTTC.

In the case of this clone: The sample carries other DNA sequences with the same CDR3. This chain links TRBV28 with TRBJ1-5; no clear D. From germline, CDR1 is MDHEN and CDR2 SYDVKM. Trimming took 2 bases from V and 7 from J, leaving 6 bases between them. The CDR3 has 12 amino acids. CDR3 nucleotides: TGTGCCAGCAGTTTACTTTTACAGCCCCAGCATTTT. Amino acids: CASSLLLQPQHF.

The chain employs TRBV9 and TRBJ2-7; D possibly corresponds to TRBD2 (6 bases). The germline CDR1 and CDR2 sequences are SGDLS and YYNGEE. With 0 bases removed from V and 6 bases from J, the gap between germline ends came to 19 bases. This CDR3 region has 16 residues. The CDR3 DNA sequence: TGTGCCAGCAGCGTAGTAGGTGCGGCGGGGTATTCCGAGCAGTACTTC. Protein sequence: CASSVVGAAGYSEQYF.

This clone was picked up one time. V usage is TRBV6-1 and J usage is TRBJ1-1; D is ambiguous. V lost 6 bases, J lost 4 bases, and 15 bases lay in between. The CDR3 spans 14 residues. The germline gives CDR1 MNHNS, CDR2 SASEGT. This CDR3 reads CASSPSRGLTEAFF. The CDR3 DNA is TGTGCCAGCAGCCCTTCGCGTGGGCTCACTGAAGCTTTCTTT.

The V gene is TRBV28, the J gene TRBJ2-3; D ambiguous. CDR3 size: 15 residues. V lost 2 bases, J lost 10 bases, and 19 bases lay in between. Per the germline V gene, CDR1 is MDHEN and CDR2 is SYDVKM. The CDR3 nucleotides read TGTGCCAGCAGTTTACCCAGTACCTGGCTTAAGGCGCAGTATTTT. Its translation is CASSLPSTWLKAQYF.

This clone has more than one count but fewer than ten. CDR3 DNA: TGTGCCAGCAGTTCACAGGGAGGTAACATTCAGTACTTC. Translating it yields CASSSQGGNIQYF. The rearrangement joins TRBV27 to TRBJ2-4, with D perhaps matching TRBD1 or TRBD2 (6 bases each). Deletions cut 4 bases from V and 7 bases from J, with 11 bases between. In germline, CDR1 is MNHEY, CDR2 SMNVEV (reference sequence). The CDR3 consists of 13 residues.

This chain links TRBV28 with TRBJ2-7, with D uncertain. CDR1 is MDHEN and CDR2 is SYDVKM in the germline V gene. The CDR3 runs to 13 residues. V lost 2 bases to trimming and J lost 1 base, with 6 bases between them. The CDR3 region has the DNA TGTGCCAGCAGTTTACAGGCATCCTACGAGCAGTACTTC. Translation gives CASSLQASYEQYF.

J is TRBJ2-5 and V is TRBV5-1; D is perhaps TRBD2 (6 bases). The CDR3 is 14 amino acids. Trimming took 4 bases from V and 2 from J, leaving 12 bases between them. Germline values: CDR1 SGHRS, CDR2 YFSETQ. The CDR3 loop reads CASSGDAGQETQYF. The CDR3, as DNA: TGCGCCAGCAGCGGTGACGCGGGGCAAGAGACCCAGTACTTC.

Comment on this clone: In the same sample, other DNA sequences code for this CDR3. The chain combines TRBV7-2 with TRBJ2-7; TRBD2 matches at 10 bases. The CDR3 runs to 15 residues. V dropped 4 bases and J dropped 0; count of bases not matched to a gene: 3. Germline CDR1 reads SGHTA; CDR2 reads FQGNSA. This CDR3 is CASSSRLAGSYEQYF. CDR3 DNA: TGTGCCAGCAGCTCGAGACTAGCGGGCTCCTACGAGCAGTACTTC.

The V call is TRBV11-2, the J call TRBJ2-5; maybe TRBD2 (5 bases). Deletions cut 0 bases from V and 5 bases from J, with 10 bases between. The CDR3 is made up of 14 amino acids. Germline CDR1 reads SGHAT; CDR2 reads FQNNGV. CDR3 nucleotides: TGTGCCAGCAGCTTAGATCGGGGTGTCGAGACCCAGTACTTC. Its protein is CASSLDRGVETQYF. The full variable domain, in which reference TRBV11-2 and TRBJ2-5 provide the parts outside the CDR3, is EAGVAQSPRYKIIEKRQSVAFWCNPISGHATLYWYQQILGQGPKLLIQFQNNGVVDDSQLPKDRFSAERLKGVDSTLKIQPAKLEDSAVYLCASSLDRGVETQYFGPGTRLLVL.

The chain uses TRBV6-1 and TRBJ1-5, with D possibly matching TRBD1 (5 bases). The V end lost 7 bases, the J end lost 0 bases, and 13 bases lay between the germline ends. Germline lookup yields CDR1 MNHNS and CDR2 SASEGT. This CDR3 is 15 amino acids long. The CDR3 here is CASTGASLSNQPQHF. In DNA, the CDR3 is TGTGCCAGCACCGGGGCCAGCCTTAGCAATCAGCCCCAGCATTTT.

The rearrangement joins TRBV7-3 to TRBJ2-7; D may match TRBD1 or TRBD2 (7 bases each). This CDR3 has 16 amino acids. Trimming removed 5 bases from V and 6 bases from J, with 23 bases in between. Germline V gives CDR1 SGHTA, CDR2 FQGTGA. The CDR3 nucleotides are TGTGCCAGCAGCCCAGGGGGGGCCGCAGTGTTAATCGAGCAGTACTTC. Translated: CASSPGGAAVLIEQYF.

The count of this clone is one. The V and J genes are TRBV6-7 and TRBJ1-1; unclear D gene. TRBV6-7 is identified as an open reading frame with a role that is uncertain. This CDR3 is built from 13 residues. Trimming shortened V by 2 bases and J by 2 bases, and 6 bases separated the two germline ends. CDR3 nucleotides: TGTGCCAGCAGTTACGGGGATAACACTGAAGCTTTCTTT. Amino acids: CASSYGDNTEAFF.